Listed below are T cell receptor beta chains from one sample, sequenced in a study of T cell repertoires in cytomegalovirus infection. TCRdb reanalysed the reads using MiXCR and keeps one entry per CDR3 protein. The data contain 250,000 or so distinct CDR3 sequences, 9.1% of them singletons. The material sequenced was PBMCs. These TCRs come from a human donor in good health (CMV status not recorded). Some clones in this sample may be carry-over from other donors' samples. CDR3s include the opening cysteine and the closing phenylalanine or tryptophan. Each record gives: CDR3 DNA, CDR3 protein, clone size, V gene, D gene, J gene. D genes are given only for firm matches. Clone size is given for some rows only: seen once, a few or many times, or a class if the clone is expanded.

TGTGCCAGCAGCTTAGTTTTTGGGGACAGAAGCACAGATACGCAGTATTTT CASSLVFGDRSTDTQYF many TRBV7-8 TRBD1 TRBJ2-3
TGTGCCACCAGCAGAGATGGGGGGGGCAGGGGCGGAACTGAAGCTTTCTTT CATSRDGGGRGGTEAFF . TRBV15 . TRBJ1-1
TGCGCCAGCAGCTTGGGGGCCAGGGTTGGTGGAGAGACCCAGTACTTC CASSLGARVGGETQYF . TRBV5-1 . TRBJ2-5
TGTGCCAGCCAACTAGCGGGGAGTGAGACCCAGTACTTC CASQLAGSETQYF . TRBV25-1 TRBD2 TRBJ2-5
TGCAGCTGTCGGTCCGGGGCCCGAATGAACACTGAAGCTTTCTTT CSCRSGARMNTEAFF . TRBV29-1 . TRBJ1-1
TGTGCCTGGATGCGAGGGACAGCTCCCTACGAGCAGTACTTC CAWMRGTAPYEQYF few TRBV30 TRBD1 TRBJ2-7
TGTGCCAGTAGTACGACAGGGCAAGAGACCCAGTACTTC CASSTTGQETQYF many TRBV19 TRBD1 TRBJ2-5
TGTGCCATCAGCGCGGACAGCGGTGGTGAGGAAGAGACCCAGTACTTC CAISADSGGEEETQYF . TRBV10-3 . TRBJ2-5
TGTGCCAGCCGAGGTCGGGGGGGAGCTTTCTTT CASRGRGGAFF . TRBV12-3/TRBV12-4 . TRBJ1-1
TGTGCCAGTAGCCTAGCGGGAGGCATCACCGGGGAGCTGTTTTTT CASSLAGGITGELFF few TRBV19 TRBD2 TRBJ2-2
TGCGCCAGCAGTCAACTCAAAAAATCGGAGCCGAACACTGAAGCTTTCTTT CASSQLKKSEPNTEAFF few TRBV23-1 . TRBJ1-1
TGCAGCGCTAACGGACAGGGGGCAGGCACTGAAGCTTTCTTT CSANGQGAGTEAFF few TRBV29-1 TRBD1 TRBJ1-1
TGCAGTGCTAGAAACACCATAGGGACAGCGAACACAGATACGCAGTATTTT CSARNTIGTANTDTQYF . TRBV20-1 TRBD1 TRBJ2-3
TGTGCCAGCAGCATGGAGGGCTCAAGGGCCAACGTCCTGACTTTC CASSMEGSRANVLTF many TRBV7-2 . TRBJ2-6
TGTGCCAGCAGCAATACAGGGGACACGGGGCCCCAGCATTTT CASSNTGDTGPQHF . TRBV7-2 TRBD1 TRBJ1-5
TGTGCCAGCAGCTCCCAACTCTCTAAACTAGCGGGGATCACAGATACGCAGTATTTT CASSSQLSKLAGITDTQYF many TRBV5-4 TRBD2 TRBJ2-3
TGTGCCAGCAGTTTCCTTAGCGGGAGGGCCTCCGACGAGCAGTACTTC CASSFLSGRASDEQYF many TRBV28 TRBD2 TRBJ2-7
TGTGCCAGCAGCCTGGGGACTCTAGAGACCCAGTACTTC CASSLGTLETQYF many TRBV7-8 . TRBJ2-5
TGCAGCGTCGACCTACTAGCGGGACAAGAGACCCAGTACTTC CSVDLLAGQETQYF . TRBV29-1 TRBD2 TRBJ2-5
TGCAGTGCTAGCGGAAACTACGAGCAGTACTTC CSASGNYEQYF . TRBV20-1 . TRBJ2-7
TGTGCCAGCAGGACTAGCGGGGCCAACACCGGGGAGCTGTTTTTT CASRTSGANTGELFF few TRBV7-3 TRBD2 TRBJ2-2
TGCGCCAGCAGTGAGAGAGGGACAATGAATCAGCCCCAGCATTTT CASSERGTMNQPQHF many TRBV10-2 . TRBJ1-5
TGTGCCAGCAGTTACTCATTATCCCCGACGCGGGAGTACGGCAAAAACATTCAGTACTTC CASSYSLSPTREYGKNIQYF few TRBV6-5 TRBD2 TRBJ2-4
TGCAGCGTTGCCAGGACAGCTTCACCCTATGGCTACACCTTC CSVARTASPYGYTF . TRBV29-1 . TRBJ1-2
TGTGCCAGCAGTTTCAACAGGGGGTTCTCTGGGGCCAACGTCCTGACTTTC CASSFNRGFSGANVLTF few TRBV28 TRBD1 TRBJ2-6
TGTGCCAGCAGCCAACGGTGGACTGAAGCTTTCTTT CASSQRWTEAFF . TRBV5-5 . TRBJ1-1
TGCAGAGGGACCGCCGGGACAGGGAGCAATGAGCAGTTCTTC CRGTAGTGSNEQFF many TRBV20-1 TRBD1 TRBJ2-1
TGTGCCAGCAGCTCTTACGGGGCAACTAATGAAAAACTGTTTTTT CASSSYGATNEKLFF many TRBV7-8 . TRBJ1-4
TGTGCCAGCAGCTCCACAGGGTCCGGGGAGACCCAGTACTTC CASSSTGSGETQYF many TRBV7-4 . TRBJ2-5
TGCAGTGCCCTGGGACAGCAACTGTTAAAGAGCTCCTACAATGAGCAGTTCTTC CSALGQQLLKSSYNEQFF . TRBV20-1 TRBD1 TRBJ2-1
TGTGCCAGCAGTGAACAGGGGACAGGGGTCTACGAGCAGTACTTC CASSEQGTGVYEQYF . TRBV6-1 TRBD1 TRBJ2-7
TGCAGTGCTAGAGTTGCGGGGGCGCTGGATACGCAGTATTTT CSARVAGALDTQYF few TRBV20-1 . TRBJ2-3
TGTGCCAGCAGCTCCCGGGACCTCGGCCCCTATGGCTACACCTTC CASSSRDLGPYGYTF many TRBV7-2 . TRBJ1-2
TGTGCCAGCAGCCGGATACCGGGACTAGCGGGAGATTACAATGAGCAGTTCTTC CASSRIPGLAGDYNEQFF . TRBV6-2/TRBV6-3 TRBD2 TRBJ2-1
TGTGCCAGTAAGGTGGGGCGGTCGGATACGCAGTATTTT CASKVGRSDTQYF . TRBV19 . TRBJ2-3
TGCAGTGCTAAGGGTACTGGGACGTGGCAGCCCCAGCATTTT CSAKGTGTWQPQHF many TRBV20-1 . TRBJ1-5
TGTGCCAGCAGTGACGGCAGAACCAATCAGCCCCAGCATTTT CASSDGRTNQPQHF many TRBV2 . TRBJ1-5
TGTGCCAGCAGCTTAGCGGGAGGTAGAGACGAGCAGTACTTC CASSLAGGRDEQYF many TRBV7-2 . TRBJ2-7
TGTGCCAGCAGCCAAGATATCCGGTTCCAAGAGACCCAGTACTTC CASSQDIRFQETQYF . TRBV14 . TRBJ2-5
TGTGCCAGCAGCTCGCGCCAGGGCCTTCAAGAGACCCAGTACTTC CASSSRQGLQETQYF many TRBV7-2 . TRBJ2-5
TGTGCCAGCAGTCAGGGAAATACGCAGTATTTT CASSQGNTQYF many TRBV6-1 . TRBJ2-3
TGTGCCAGTAGGGGAGGGGAACAGCCCCAGCATTTT CASRGGEQPQHF many TRBV19 . TRBJ1-5
TGTGCCAGCTCAGACGGACAGGGGGCGGGTAACGAGCAGTACTTC CASSDGQGAGNEQYF . TRBV18 TRBD1 TRBJ2-7
TGTGCCTCCTCGGCCCAGACGAACTATGGCTACACCTTC CASSAQTNYGYTF many TRBV6-2/TRBV6-3 . TRBJ1-2
TGCAGCACCGGGACGGCGAACACTGAAGCTTTCTTT CSTGTANTEAFF . TRBV29-1 . TRBJ1-1
TGCAGTGCTAGGAACCCTAGCGGGACCCATCCCGGGGAGCTGTTTTTT CSARNPSGTHPGELFF . TRBV20-1 TRBD2 TRBJ2-2
TGCAGCGTTGGGACAACGGAGACCCAGTACTTC CSVGTTETQYF many TRBV29-1 . TRBJ2-5
TGTGCCAGCAGCTTATTAGGGACTAGCGGTAAACACAATGAGCAGTTCTTC CASSLLGTSGKHNEQFF many TRBV27 TRBD2 TRBJ2-1
TGCGCCAGCAGCCAGTCGGGACAGGGTACCTACGAGCAGTACTTC CASSQSGQGTYEQYF . TRBV4-3 TRBD1 TRBJ2-7
TGTGCCAGCAAAAGGGACAGCACCCCGACTGAAGCTTTCTTT CASKRDSTPTEAFF few TRBV6-5 TRBD1 TRBJ1-1
TGCAGCGTTAAAAGGAGCCCCGACTCTGACTATGGCTACACCTTC CSVKRSPDSDYGYTF many TRBV29-1 . TRBJ1-2
TGCGCCAGCAGCCCCCCGGGACAGGGCCCAGATACGCAGTATTTT CASSPPGQGPDTQYF many TRBV5-1 TRBD1 TRBJ2-3
TGCGCCAGCAGCCAAGATCGAGGACTAGCGGGGAGAGGGACCCAGTACTTC CASSQDRGLAGRGTQYF many TRBV4-1 TRBD2 TRBJ2-5